The clone carrying this T cell receptor beta chain was recorded once. The sample comes from a study of blood T cell repertoires in COVID-19. For the study at large: From the United States, Italy and Spain came samples of acute and convalescent COVID-19. PBMCs, B-cell-depleted T cells, or T cells were the source of the cDNA or gDNA that made up the material.

The V gene's germline CDR1 is SEHNR and CDR2 FQNEAQ (reference sequence). V lost 0 bases to trimming and J lost 8 bases; unmatched junction nucleotides: 6. CDR3 length equals 14 residues. Per the original methods: Amplification from reference gene primers served as the basis for estimated nucleated cell counts. Using immunoSEQ multiplex PCR, the repertoire was profiled, and TCRdb retains in-frame clones only, with some absent. V, J and clone size are taken as reported in that table, and D and trimming were inferred from the DNA itself. The data contain over 150,000 clones, approximately 80% of them seen just once; the ten biggest clones take up 2.9%.

Sequencing was done on a sample of peripheral blood. V is TRBV7-9 and J is TRBJ1-2, with 7 positions matching TRBD1. The origin of this receptor is a woman in her sixties or seventies with acute or convalescent COVID-19. In DNA, the CDR3 is TGTGCCAGCAGCTTAGCCACCCCAGGGGGAGGCTACACCTTC. Translating gives CASSLATPGGGYTF. Complete variable domain (other parts from reference TRBV7-9 and TRBJ1-2): DTGVSQNPRHKITKRGQNVTFRCDPISEHNRLYWYRQTLGQGPEFLTYFQNEAQLEKSRLLSDRFSAERPKGSFSTLEIQRTEQGDSAMYLCASSLATPGGGYTFGSGTRLTVV.